This entry concerns a single TCR beta chain. It was with 60 Vbeta and 13 Jbeta primers that the PCR ran. Using immunoSEQ multiplex PCR, the repertoire was profiled, and TCRdb retains in-frame clones only, with some absent. The sample contains 90,000 or so clones, about three quarters of which appear only once. This entry comes from a study of cytomegalovirus exposure and HLA in healthy donors. The source material was PBMCs. The origin of this receptor is a male donor in good health and CMV-seropositive.

The chain's CDR3 is CASSELREQYF. The CDR3 DNA is TGTGCCAGCAGTGAACTTAGGGAGCAGTACTTC. The rearrangement links TRBV6-1 to TRBJ2-5, with D tentatively TRBD2 (5 bases). Germline V CDR1 and CDR2: MNHNS, SASEGT. CDR3 length: 11 residues. Trimming stripped 2 bases from V and 11 bases from J, with 9 bases between.